This TCR beta chain emerged from a study of control samples from healthy donors and cancer patients. As for this clone: The junction departs from the called germline gene at one end, perhaps through a read error.

Profiling relied on immunoSEQ multiplex PCR, and the TCRdb table lists in-frame clones only, not all of them. The sample gives 210,000 or so clones, approximately 91% of which show up once; 1.5% to 2% is in the top ten. Germline-derived CDR1 and CDR2 are SGHRS and YFSETQ. This CDR3 comprises 16 residues. The sample comprised blood. This receptor was obtained from a man aged 30 to 39 in good health. The V and J genes are TRBV5-1 and TRBJ2-3; TRBD1 aligns across 7 bases. CDR3 amino acids: CASRLEGGGRTDTQYF. In DNA, the CDR3 is TGCGCCAGCAGATTGGAAGGGGGCGGCCGCACAGATACGCAGTATTTT.